This passage covers 13 T cell receptor beta chains from one sample sequenced in a study of neoadjuvant nivolumab and ipilimumab in lung cancer. The table came from immunoSEQ multiplex PCR; TCRdb's copy has only in-frame clones and leaves some out. Of about 15,000 clones listed, 55% to 70% are singletons. Sequences were derived from peripheral blood, sampled after neoadjuvant nivolumab, alone or with ipilimumab, at or shortly before surgery. The receptors come from an adult with non-small cell lung cancer.

V and J are TRBV6-5 and TRBJ1-2; D remains ambiguous. The germline gives CDR1 MNHEY, CDR2 SVGAGI. The CDR3 length is 11 residues. The V end lost 8 bases, the J end lost 0 bases, and 4 bases lay between the germline ends. CDR3 sequence (DNA): TGTGCCAGCGAATCTAACTATGGCTACACCTTC. Translating gives CASESNYGYTF.

The chain carries TRBV4-3 and TRBJ2-7; D may be TRBD1 (6 bases). V lost 0 bases to trimming and J lost 2 bases, with 20 bases between them. The CDR3 has 18 residues. The germline V gene encodes CDR1 LGHNA and CDR2 YSLEER. The DNA of the CDR3 is TGCGCCAGCAGCCAAGAATCTTTTCGGCAGGACAGACCCTACGAGCAGTACTTC. It specifies CASSQESFRQDRPYEQYF.

This clone was seen a single time. V and J are TRBV5-4 and TRBJ2-7, with D possibly matching TRBD2 (5 bases). The germline V and J ends were trimmed by 4 bases and 5 bases, with 13 bases remaining between them. There are 13 residues in the CDR3. CDR1 SGHNT and CDR2 YYREEE come from the germline V gene (reference sequence). CDR3 in DNA: TGTGCCAGCAGCCCCCGGGTGAGGGACGAGCAGTACTTC. Its translation is CASSPRVRDEQYF.

The chain employs TRBV18 and TRBJ1-5; D is unresolved. Looked up from germline, CDR1 is KGHSH and CDR2 is LQKENI. The V end was cut by 3 bases, the J end by 4 bases, with 16 bases between. The CDR3 is 16 amino acids. CDR3 residues: CASSPESGRSNQPQHF. CDR3 bases: TGTGCCAGCTCACCGGAATCGGGTCGTAGTAATCAGCCCCAGCATTTT.

The CDR3 loop is CASSPYRQGGYEQYF. Written as DNA, the CDR3 is TGCGCCAGCAGCCCCTATAGACAGGGTGGCTACGAGCAGTACTTC. The rearrangement links TRBV5-1 to TRBJ2-7; 7 positions agree with TRBD1. After removal of 4 bases from V and 3 bases from J, the junction contained 10 bases not matched to a gene. CDR1 and CDR2 from the germline V gene are SGHRS and YFSETQ. The CDR3 length is 15 residues.

The J gene is TRBJ1-1, the V gene TRBV5-4, with TRBD1 matching over 7 bases. CDR3 size: 14 residues. V lost 3 bases, J lost 1 base, and 3 bases stayed unmatched. The germline gives CDR1 SGHNT, CDR2 YYREEE (reference sequence). The CDR3 sequence: CASSSGQENTEAFF. The CDR3 DNA reads as TGTGCCAGCAGCTCCGGACAGGAGAACACTGAAGCTTTCTTT.

This clone was seen only once. The rearrangement links TRBV9 to TRBJ2-3; no definite D call. V was cut by 1 base and J by 0 bases, with 6 bases left in between. The CDR3 spans 14 residues. CDR1 is SGDLS and CDR2 is YYNGEE in the germline V gene. CDR3 bases: TGTGCCAGCAGCGTAACCCGGAGCACAGATACGCAGTATTTT. This codes for CASSVTRSTDTQYF.

The V and J genes are TRBV19 and TRBJ2-1; perhaps TRBD2 as D (5 bases). Trimming cost V 5 bases and J 2 bases, with 7 bases left between them. This CDR3 has 13 amino acids. Germline V gene data show CDR1 as LNHDA and CDR2 as SQIVND (reference sequence). CDR3 sequence: CASSPGTYNEQFF. The CDR3 DNA reads as TGTGCCAGTAGTCCCGGGACCTACAATGAGCAGTTCTTC.

This clone was detected only once. V gene TRBV30 combines with J gene TRBJ2-5, with 10 bases lining up with TRBD1. This CDR3 has 15 amino acids. Germline V lookup: CDR1 GTSNPN, CDR2 SVGIG (reference sequence). With V trimmed by 1 base and J by 6 bases, 8 bases remained unmatched. The CDR3 region has the DNA TGTGCCTGGAGTGCCCCGGACAGGGGGATAAAGACCCAGTACTTC. Its protein is CAWSAPDRGIKTQYF.

In its sample, this clone was seen a few times. The chain uses TRBV7-2 and TRBJ2-3; no clear D gene. The CDR3 contains 13 residues. The germline V and J ends were trimmed by 2 bases and 6 bases, with 9 bases remaining between them. Germline values: CDR1 SGHTA, CDR2 FQGNSA. For the CDR3, the DNA is TGTGCCAGCAGCTTATCCCCTGGGGATACGCAGTATTTT. As protein: CASSLSPGDTQYF.

This chain joins TRBV6-5 and TRBJ2-1, with D possibly matching TRBD2 (5 bases). Deletions cut 8 bases from V and 9 bases from J, with 11 bases between. Germline CDR1 MNHEY, CDR2 SVGAGI. The CDR3 totals 11 residues. The CDR3 DNA is TGTGCCAGCCTATTCGGGATTGAGCAGTTCTTC. This sequence encodes CASLFGIEQFF.

The sample holds a few counts of this clone. The chain employs TRBV7-3 and TRBJ1-1; the D is unclear. V shed 3 bases and J shed 3 bases, with 8 bases lying between them. The CDR3 has 13 amino acids. The germline V gene has CDR1 SGHTA and CDR2 FQGTGA. CDR3 protein: CASSFGRDTEAFF. For the CDR3, the DNA is TGTGCCAGCAGCTTCGGGAGAGACACTGAAGCTTTCTTT.

V usage is TRBV6-6 and J usage is TRBJ2-7; maybe TRBD1 (6 bases). Between the trimmed V and J ends, which lost 3 bases and 3 bases, there was a span of 9 bases. The CDR3 covers 13 residues. CDR1 is MNHNY and CDR2 is SVGAGI in the germline V gene (reference sequence). This CDR3 reads CASSYGGRYEQYF. CDR3 in DNA: TGTGCCAGCAGTTATGGGGGCCGCTACGAGCAGTACTTC.